This TCR beta chain was captured in a study of blood T cells in healthy people across ages (dated by TCRdb to 2013 to 2016). About the investigation overall: In model experiments, template switching captured roughly one uniquely barcoded TCR beta cDNA molecule for every two T cells. To track age-related changes in TCR beta repertoire diversity, the study relied on deep sequencing normalized with unique cDNA molecular identifiers. Donors of different ages were randomly distributed across sequencing lanes to avoid experimental bias. The study analyzed two additional independent replicas of 1 million unique cDNA reads from the same blood draw for two donors, one aged 18 to 29 and one aged 80 or older. Four age groups were formed from the donors: young (average 16 years), middle-aged (approximately 40), aged (roughly 59) and long-lived (82). General findings and caveats noted by the study authors: Conclusive comparison of naive and antigen-experienced compartments was prevented by the profiling of bulk unsorted PBMCs. Because donor CMV infection status was unknown, age-related changes in expanded clonotypes were potentially confounded. Estimates of total diversity based on one million sequenced T cells were considered lower bounds and underestimates. The long-lived group showed more naive CD4+ T cells, fewer expanded clones and increased TCR diversity than the aged group, suggesting age selection. The percentage of naive T cells measured by flow cytometry correlated strongly with observed TCR beta diversity. Observed TCR beta diversity per million T cells fell roughly linearly with age, and a significant reduction was already apparent by age around 40.

The approximately 41 donors, aged about 6 to 100 years, were systemically healthy Caucasian individuals from Russia. Each donor gave ten milliliters of peripheral blood, drawn into EDTA-treated Vacutainer tubes. Ficoll-Paque density-gradient centrifugation was used to isolate PBMCs, with at least 7 million per sample. Total RNA was extracted from PBMCs with Trizol reagent, with at least 5.5 micrograms obtained per sample. Naive CD45RAhigh/CD27high T cell percentages were measured by flow cytometry on a PBMC aliquot from every donor. CDR1 and CDR2 were assigned from the germline V gene as MDHEN and SYDVKM. The junction carries 17 bases between V and J, which are trimmed by 3 bases and 3 bases respectively. From its cysteine to its phenylalanine, the CDR3 spans 16 amino acids. Only the CDR3 DNA stays, 48 bases, in frame from base 1. Receptor amplification or capture employed 5' RACE. Reads for this sample came from an Illumina HiSeq 2500. A second about 6 to 11 cycle PCR used a sample-barcoded 5' primer and a J-beta primer mix. A unique molecular identifier was introduced onto each TCR beta cDNA molecule by a template-switch 5' adaptor carrying 12 random nucleotides. At least 2.5 million CDR3-containing paired-end reads were obtained from each sample. All of the RNA was converted into first-strand cDNA using the Mint cDNA synthesis kit, with a TRBC-specific oligonucleotide serving as the primer. Following uracil-DNA glycosylase treatment, a first 18-cycle PCR with universal primers M1SS and BC2_uni_R was performed on all cDNA. The study's own analysis went as follows. Normalization of each sample was performed by random selection of 1 million high-quality reads, each carrying a distinct molecular identifier. Instead of being binned into consensus sequences, reads that shared molecular identifiers were thrown out. MiTCR, run with a Q25 quality threshold and the strictest error-elimination algorithm, handled CDR3 identification, clonotype clustering and error correction. A nonparametric unseen species model with Euler transformation was used to estimate lower-bound total TCR beta diversity. TCRdb took the public reads, trimmed them with fastp at Q25, ran MiXCR for clone calling and kept in-frame beta chains. CDR3 protein duplicates are merged, each entry listing the most common genes and DNA. The V and J calls shown here were made by TCRdb, not taken from the authors' results. The sample contains about 1.8 million distinct CDR3 sequences, around 50% of them found a single time. Of the sample, around 2.1% falls within the top ten clones.

With regard to this clonotype: No cognate antigen has been identified for it. No quality values exist for individual bases; no much larger clone is one base distant.

Input material: blood. This sequence was found in a woman in her thirties or forties in good health. This chain joins TRBV28 to TRBJ1-2; no D gene is confidently identified. The nucleotide sequence is TGTGCCAGCAGTTTTCTCATAGGGAGAGGAGACTATGGCTACACCTTC. Translated, it reads CASSFLIGRGDYGYTF.